Each of the 6 T cell receptor beta chains below was sequenced from the same sample in a study of T cell changes during pregnancy in multiple sclerosis. Libraries were prepared by immunoSEQ multiplex PCR; TCRdb keeps only in-frame clonotypes and omits some of them. The sample carries tens of thousands of clones, over 85% recorded once. Sample: CD4+ T cells from peripheral blood mononuclear cells, taken after pregnancy. The receptors originated from a female donor in good health, enrolled as a control in a pregnancy study.

The genes are TRBV27 and TRBJ2-7; 7 bases are shared with TRBD1. Germline loops: CDR1 MNHEY, CDR2 SMNVEV (reference sequence). There are 15 residues in the CDR3. Trimming cost V 7 bases and J 0 bases; bases outside gene matches: 9. The CDR3 region has the DNA TGTGCCAGCAAGACTACAGGGGTCTACTCCTACGAGCAGTACTTC. This translates into CASKTTGVYSYEQYF.

The chain employs TRBV6-6 and TRBJ1-2; 9 nucleotides line up with TRBD1. CDR3 length: 15 amino acids. Trimming took 2 bases from V and 8 from J; bases not matched to a gene: 9. Germline V gene data show CDR1 as MNHNY and CDR2 as SVGAGI (reference sequence). In nucleotides, the CDR3 is TGTGCCAGCAGTTACGCGGGACAGGGAACGGCGGGCTACACCTTC. As protein: CASSYAGQGTAGYTF.

This chain connects TRBV11-2 to TRBJ2-7; 9 bases line up with TRBD1. The CDR3 is made up of 15 amino acids. The V gene's germline CDR1 is SGHAT and CDR2 FQNNGV. J was trimmed by 2 bases and V by 5 bases; bases with no gene match: 7. CDR3 loop: CASSPRTGAAYEQYF. The CDR3 DNA reads as TGTGCCAGCAGCCCCCGGACAGGGGCCGCCTACGAGCAGTACTTC.

The V and J genes are TRBV9 and TRBJ2-5; 8 bases agree with TRBD2. V gave up 3 bases and J gave up 1 base; unmatched junction bases: 17. Germline values: CDR1 SGDLS, CDR2 YYNGEE. This CDR3 has 19 residues. CDR3: CASSAHNPGLVGAQETQYF. CDR3 DNA: TGTGCCAGCAGCGCCCACAATCCGGGACTAGTAGGGGCCCAAGAGACCCAGTACTTC.

The genes are TRBV7-8 and TRBJ2-1, with unresolved D. Germline V gene data show CDR1 as SGHVS and CDR2 as FQNEAQ. V dropped 5 bases and J dropped 2 bases, with 13 bases sitting between them. The CDR3 covers 15 residues. CDR3 region: CASSISLDPYNEQFF. CDR3 nucleotides: TGTGCCAGCAGCATTAGCCTCGACCCCTACAATGAGCAGTTCTTC.

V usage is TRBV10-2 and J usage is TRBJ2-1; tentative D call: TRBD1 (6 bases). Germline-derived CDR1 and CDR2 are WSHSY and SAAADI. This CDR3 comprises 14 residues. Trimming pared 5 bases from V and 0 bases from J, leaving 8 bases between. Here the CDR3 reads CASSQGSSYNEQFF. The CDR3 bases are TGCGCCAGCAGTCAGGGGAGCTCCTACAATGAGCAGTTCTTC.